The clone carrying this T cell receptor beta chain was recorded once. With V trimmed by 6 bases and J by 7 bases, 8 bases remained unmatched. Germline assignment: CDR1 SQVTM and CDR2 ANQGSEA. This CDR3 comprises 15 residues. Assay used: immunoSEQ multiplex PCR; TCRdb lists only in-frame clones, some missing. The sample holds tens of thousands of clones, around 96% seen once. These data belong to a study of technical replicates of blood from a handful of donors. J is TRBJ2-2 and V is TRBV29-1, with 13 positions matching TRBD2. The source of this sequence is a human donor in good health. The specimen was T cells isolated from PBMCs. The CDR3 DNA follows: TGCAGCGTACTAGCGGGAGGGCCCTTGGGCGGGGAGCTGTTTTTT. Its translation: CSVLAGGPLGGELFF.